This passage covers 7 T cell receptor beta chains from one sample sequenced in a study of vaccination and CD4 T cells after COVID-19. Cultured CD4+ T-cell DNA underwent Oncomine TCR Beta short-read sequencing. TCRdb called the PCR reads again in MiXCR, with one record for every CDR3 protein. The sample records about 14,000 distinct CDR3 sequences, less than 30% being singletons. These receptors' targets are unknown. The treatment: 10-day PBMC culture with coronavirus spike peptide pools or control peptides (ViraFEST assay). Sequencing was done on a sample of cultured CD4+ T cells from blood. Source of these receptors: a human donor with COVID-19.

This clonotype has a handful of counts. CDR3 in amino acids: CAWRLGAGVQETQYF. CDR3 in DNA: TGTGCCTGGAGATTGGGAGCGGGGGTGCAAGAGACCCAGTACTTC. The chain couples TRBV30 to TRBJ2-5; 8 bases match TRBD2. With V trimmed by 3 bases and J by 2 bases, 8 bases remained unmatched. CDR3 length equals 15 residues. In germline, CDR1 is GTSNPN, CDR2 SVGIG (reference sequence).

This clonotype came up a few times. The chain is built from TRBV5-4 and TRBJ1-2; a weak D match, TRBD1 (5 bases). Trimming took off 2 bases at V and 0 bases at J, with 11 bases between the two ends. The CDR3 loop spans 15 amino acids. Per germline, CDR1 SGHNT and CDR2 YYREEE (reference sequence). The DNA of the CDR3 is TGTGCCAGCAGCTTAGACAGTATAGCTAACTATGGCTACACCTTC. Protein product: CASSLDSIANYGYTF.

The table lists this clonotype with a few counts. The chain recombines TRBV2 with TRBJ1-6; tentative D call: TRBD1 (5 bases). This CDR3 has 15 residues. Germline values: CDR1 SNHLY, CDR2 FYNNEI. V lost 2 bases to trimming and J lost 7 bases, with 12 bases between them. CDR3 in amino acids: CASSEPGPLNSPLHF. The CDR3 DNA sequence: TGTGCCAGCAGTGAACCGGGACCGCTGAATTCACCCCTCCACTTT. Full variable domain (missing parts from reference TRBV2 and TRBJ1-6): EPEVTQTPSHQVTQMGQEVILRCVPISNHLYFYWYRQILGQKVEFLVSFYNNEISEKSEIFDDQFSVERPDGSNFTLKIRSTKLEDSAMYFCASSEPGPLNSPLHFGNGTRLTVT.

This clonotype appeared a few times. The J gene is TRBJ2-7, the V gene TRBV20-1; the D is unclear. Germline loops: CDR1 DFQATT, CDR2 SNEGSKA (reference sequence). Trimming took 5 bases from V and 1 from J, leaving 18 bases between them. There are 15 residues in the CDR3. DNA for the CDR3: TGCAGTGCTCACTCCCCCGACTCCCTTTCCTACGAGCAGTACTTC. It is translated as CSAHSPDSLSYEQYF.

The V and J genes are TRBV20-1 and TRBJ2-5; a weak D match, TRBD1 (5 bases). The ends were cut back, 3 bases at V and 1 base at J, with 15 bases in the middle. Germline V CDR1 and CDR2: DFQATT, SNEGSKA (reference sequence). The CDR3 runs to 15 residues. CDR3 nucleotide sequence: TGCAGTGCTAGGGGTCATACAGGTTTCCAAGAGACCCAGTACTTC. Translated, it gives CSARGHTGFQETQYF.

The chain uses TRBV6-1 and TRBJ2-3, with 10 bases that match TRBD2. This CDR3 has 15 amino acids. The germline CDR1 and CDR2 sequences are MNHNS and SASEGT. Trimming cost V 7 bases and J 3 bases; bases outside gene matches: 7. The CDR3 region has the DNA TGTGCCAGCACCCATTCTAGCGGGGGAACAGATACGCAGTATTTT. This gives the protein CASTHSSGGTDTQYF.

The chain has TRBV20-1 and TRBJ2-3; TRBD2 is a possible D gene (6 bases). Germline V gene lookup returns CDR1 DFQATT and CDR2 SNEGSKA (reference sequence). The CDR3 consists of 12 residues. The germline V and J ends were trimmed by 6 bases and 3 bases, with 10 bases remaining between them. CDR3 amino acids: CSARDLTDTQYF. In DNA, the CDR3 is TGCAGTGCCCGGGACTTGACAGATACGCAGTATTTT.